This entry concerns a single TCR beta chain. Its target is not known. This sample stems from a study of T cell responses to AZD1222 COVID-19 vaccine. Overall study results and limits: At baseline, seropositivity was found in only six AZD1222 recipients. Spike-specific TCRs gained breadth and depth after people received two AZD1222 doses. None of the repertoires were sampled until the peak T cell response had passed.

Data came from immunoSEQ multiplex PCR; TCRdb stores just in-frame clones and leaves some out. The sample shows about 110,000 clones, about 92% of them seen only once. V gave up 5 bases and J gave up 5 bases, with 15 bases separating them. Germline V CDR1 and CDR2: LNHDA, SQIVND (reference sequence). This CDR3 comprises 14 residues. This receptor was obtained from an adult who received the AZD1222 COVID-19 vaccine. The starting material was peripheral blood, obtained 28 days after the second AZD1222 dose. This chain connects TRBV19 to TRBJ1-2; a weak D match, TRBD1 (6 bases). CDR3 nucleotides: TGTGCCAGTAGTTCCCCCCCGCAGGGGTATGGCTACACCTTC. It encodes CASSSPPQGYGYTF.